These 28 T cell receptor beta chains were sequenced from one sample in a study of T-cell memory formation after mild COVID-19. TCRdb reprocessed the 5' RACE reads with MiXCR, giving one entry per CDR3 protein. The sample carries around 250,000 distinct CDR3 sequences, around 16% recorded once. The specimen was PBMCs or a T cell subset sorted from them (not recorded which). The receptors derive from a man aged 18 to 35 who had mild COVID-19 (a few samples of this study predate the infection). Cell type and time point are not known.

This clonotype was counted between two and nine times. V and J are TRBV11-2 and TRBJ1-2; 9 bases align to TRBD1. The CDR3 has 15 residues. Germline assignment: CDR1 SGHAT and CDR2 FQNNGV. With 5 bases clipped from V and 6 bases from J, the junction kept 10 bases outside the gene matches. DNA of the CDR3: TGTGCCAGCAGCGAGCCGGGACAGGGCCCGGATGGCTACACCTTC. Protein product: CASSEPGQGPDGYTF.

The chain links TRBV7-3 to TRBJ1-1; no definite D call. This CDR3 comprises 14 residues. Trimming took 1 base from V and 5 from J, leaving 11 bases between them. Germline V lookup: CDR1 SGHTA, CDR2 FQGTGA. CDR3 sequence: CASSLIPGRTEAFF. The CDR3 nucleotides read TGTGCCAGCAGCTTAATTCCTGGGAGGACTGAAGCTTTCTTT.

This chain connects TRBV12-3 or TRBV12-4 to TRBJ1-4; TRBD1 agrees at 8 bases. With V trimmed by 8 bases and J by 11 bases, 7 bases remained unmatched. The CDR3 spans 12 residues. The CDR3 spells CASRQGPGKLFF. The DNA for the CDR3 is TGTGCCAGCCGACAGGGGCCGGGGAAACTGTTTTTT.

This clonotype was observed a handful of times. The rearrangement links TRBV5-1 to TRBJ2-5; the match to TRBD1 covers 9 bases. CDR1 and CDR2 from the germline V gene are SGHRS and YFSETQ. This CDR3 contains 16 residues. V was pared by 0 bases and J by 4 bases, with 7 bases of the junction left unmatched. The CDR3 bases are TGCGCCAGCAGCTTGGGGGGGACAGGGACGACAGAGACCCAGTACTTC. Residues: CASSLGGTGTTETQYF.

There are a few counts of this clonotype. DNA of the CDR3: TGTGCCAGCAGCTTTGAAACTCCCGAGCCCCAGCATTTT. Translated: CASSFETPEPQHF. The rearrangement uses TRBV7-3 and TRBJ1-5; unclear D gene. Trimming stripped 3 bases from V and 8 bases from J, with 11 bases between. CDR3 length equals 13 residues. Germline CDR1 SGHTA, CDR2 FQGTGA.

This clonotype came up a few times. The rearrangement joins TRBV7-3 to TRBJ1-2; TRBD1 agrees at 8 bases. Germline CDR1 and CDR2: SGHTA and FQGTGA. The J segment lost 6 bases and the V segment lost 5 bases, leaving 5 bases of the junction unmatched. The CDR3 is 13 residues long. The CDR3 reads CASSQSTGDGYTF. Written as DNA, the CDR3 is TGTGCCAGCAGCCAGTCGACAGGGGATGGCTACACCTTC.

The chain joins TRBV7-9 to TRBJ1-1; 7 nucleotides agree with TRBD1. The germline V gene encodes CDR1 SEHNR and CDR2 FQNEAQ (reference sequence). The junction had 8 bases not matched to a gene; V was cut back by 5 bases and J by 2 bases. The CDR3 loop spans 15 amino acids. The CDR3 bases are TGTGCCAGCAGCACAGGGGACCTGGGAAACACTGAAGCTTTCTTT. Its protein is CASSTGDLGNTEAFF.

There are a few counts of this clonotype. This chain links TRBV4-3 with TRBJ1-6; D gene uncertain. Germline V gene sequence: CDR1 LGHNA, CDR2 YSLEER. The CDR3 has 16 residues. V lost 0 bases, J lost 7 bases, and 13 bases lay in between. Here the CDR3 reads CASSQDPAGWNSPLHF. DNA of the CDR3: TGCGCCAGCAGCCAAGATCCGGCAGGCTGGAATTCACCCCTCCACTTT.

The chain combines TRBV7-2 with TRBJ1-1; D is ambiguous. V was cut by 2 bases and J by 0 bases, with 7 bases left in between. The germline V gene encodes CDR1 SGHTA and CDR2 FQGNSA. This CDR3 has 14 amino acids. CDR3 in amino acids: CASSLQVLNTEAFF. The CDR3 DNA follows: TGTGCCAGCAGCTTACAGGTTTTGAACACTGAAGCTTTCTTT.

This clonotype showed up many times. This sequence joins TRBV5-6 and TRBJ1-5; 9 nucleotides agree with TRBD1. This CDR3 is 16 amino acids long. Germline V gene sequence: CDR1 SGHDT, CDR2 YYEEEE. Trimming removed 5 bases from V and 5 bases from J; junction bases left unmatched: 11. DNA for the CDR3: TGTGCCAGCAGTCGGCGGGTGGACAGGGGCGATCAGCCCCAGCATTTT. It translates to CASSRRVDRGDQPQHF.

Many counts were recorded for this clonotype. The J gene is TRBJ2-7, the V gene TRBV5-1, with 9 bases that match TRBD1. This CDR3 has 15 amino acids. CDR1 and CDR2 from the germline V gene are SGHRS and YFSETQ. The V segment lost 0 bases and the J segment 1 base; nucleotides outside the gene matches: 2. This CDR3 reads CASSLAGTGSYEQYF. The CDR3 nucleotides are TGCGCCAGCAGCTTGGCTGGGACAGGGTCCTACGAGCAGTACTTC.

The genes are TRBV6-5 and TRBJ2-7, with D uncertain. Between the trimmed V and J ends, which lost 0 bases and 4 bases, there was a span of 10 bases. Germline V gives CDR1 MNHEY, CDR2 SVGAGI. This CDR3 comprises 14 residues. The CDR3 is CASSYSGMGYEQYF. Here the CDR3 DNA reads TGTGCCAGCAGTTACTCGGGGATGGGTTACGAGCAGTACTTC.

The V and J genes are TRBV4-1 and TRBJ2-1, with 9 bases that match TRBD1. The CDR3 is 16 residues long. CDR1 and CDR2 from the germline V gene are MGHRA and YSYEKL. J was trimmed by 8 bases and V by 1 base; bases with no gene match: 9. The CDR3 nucleotides are TGCGCCAGCAGCCAAGGACCGGGACAGGGTCACGATGAGCAGTTCTTC. Its protein is CASSQGPGQGHDEQFF.

A few counts support this clonotype. The rearrangement joins TRBV20-1 to TRBJ1-2; D perhaps matches TRBD1 (6 bases). The CDR3 covers 17 residues. V was shortened by 3 bases and J by 0 bases, with 20 bases between the two germline ends. CDR1 is DFQATT and CDR2 is SNEGSKA in the germline V gene (reference sequence). The CDR3 DNA follows: TGCAGTGCTAGCCCCTACGGGGGCAGATTGGCTAACTATGGCTACACCTTC. Translating it yields CSASPYGGRLANYGYTF.

V is TRBV7-2 and J is TRBJ2-1; D is possibly TRBD1 (7 bases). CDR1 is SGHTA and CDR2 is FQGNSA in the germline V gene. The CDR3 totals 15 residues. V was clipped by 3 bases and J by 10 bases, with 19 bases between them. In nucleotides, the CDR3 is TGTGCCAGCAGCTTGAGGAGACAGGGACTCGGGGAGCAGTTCTTC. It is translated as CASSLRRQGLGEQFF.

V and J are TRBV12-3 or TRBV12-4 and TRBJ1-5; D gene uncertain. CDR3 length equals 16 residues. V shed 5 bases and J shed 2 bases, with 16 bases lying between them. The CDR3: CASSPSRFEGNQPQHF. As DNA, the CDR3 is TGTGCCAGCAGTCCGTCTCGTTTTGAGGGCAATCAGCCCCAGCATTTT.

A few counts support this clonotype. The V gene is TRBV15, the J gene TRBJ1-1, with a weak D call TRBD1 (6 bases). Germline assignment: CDR1 LNHNV and CDR2 YYDKDF (reference sequence). This CDR3 comprises 14 residues. V dropped 5 bases and J dropped 7 bases, with 17 bases sitting between them. The CDR3 spells CATSPLRGTDEAFF. CDR3 nucleotides: TGTGCCACCAGCCCTCTAAGGGGGACGGATGAAGCTTTCTTT.

In this sample, this clonotype turned up a few times. The chain is built from TRBV7-2 and TRBJ2-7; D perhaps matches TRBD2 (5 bases). In germline, CDR1 is SGHTA, CDR2 FQGNSA. The CDR3 loop spans 14 amino acids. Trimming removed 3 bases from V and 2 bases from J, with 11 bases in between. CDR3 sequence (DNA): TGTGCCAGCAGCTTTGGGAGCCAGGCCTACGAGCAGTACGTC. This gives the protein CASSFGSQAYEQYV.

The chain has TRBV7-3 and TRBJ1-1; 7 bases align to TRBD1. With V trimmed by 5 bases and J by 6 bases, 6 bases remained unmatched. This CDR3 spans 13 amino acids. Germline CDR1 and CDR2: SGHTA and FQGTGA. The CDR3 region is CASSLTGQAEAFF. DNA for the CDR3: TGTGCCAGCAGCCTTACCGGACAGGCTGAAGCTTTCTTT.

Points on this clonotype: The limits of the CDR3 on the DNA are not certain, so only TCRdb's listed CDR3 is given. The chain carries TRBV6-5 and TRBJ1-2; the D segment call TRBD1 is taken from the table without a DNA check. Ends included, the CDR3 has 15 residues. Germline V gene lookup returns CDR1 MNHEY and CDR2 SVGAGI. CDR3 loop: CASSTSGQANYGYTF.

The J gene is TRBJ2-1, the V gene TRBV7-3, with 8 bases lining up with TRBD2. The CDR3 contains 15 residues. CDR1 and CDR2 (germline): SGHTA, FQGTGA. Losses at the gene ends were 5 bases for V and 12 bases for J; bases not matched to a gene: 15. The CDR3 nucleotides read TGTGCCAGCAGCCCACGGGGTACGGGGGGGTCTCTGCAGTTCTTC. It translates to CASSPRGTGGSLQFF.

The V call is TRBV12-3 or TRBV12-4, the J call TRBJ1-3; D is unresolved. The CDR3 length is 14 residues. Trimming shortened V by 6 bases and J by 2 bases, and 11 bases separated the two germline ends. In DNA form, the CDR3 reads TGTGCCAGCAGCCAGGAATTTCCTGGAAACACCATATATTTT. Translating gives CASSQEFPGNTIYF.

This clonotype occurred a few times. The rearrangement uses TRBV4-2 and TRBJ2-1; 8 bases agree with TRBD2. This CDR3 has 14 amino acids. The trim removed 5 bases at V and 7 bases at J, leaving 7 bases unmatched. The germline gives CDR1 LGHNA, CDR2 YNFKEQ. CDR3 in DNA: TGTGCCAGCAGCAAAGGCGGGGGGCTGAATGAGCAGTTCTTC. This encodes CASSKGGGLNEQFF.

The chain employs TRBV4-1 and TRBJ1-1; 7 positions match TRBD1. Trimming took 2 bases from V and 6 from J; bases not matched to a gene: 9. Germline-derived CDR1 and CDR2 are MGHRA and YSYEKL. This CDR3 contains 15 residues. DNA for the CDR3: TGCGCCAGCAGCCAATCGCAGGGGGGAGGCGCTGAAGCTTTCTTT. Amino acid sequence: CASSQSQGGGAEAFF.

V is TRBV7-9 and J is TRBJ1-4; a possible D gene is TRBD1 (6 bases). V was trimmed by 5 bases and J by 4 bases, leaving 11 bases between them. The CDR3 totals 14 residues. In germline, CDR1 is SEHNR, CDR2 FQNEAQ (reference sequence). Written as DNA, the CDR3 is TGTGCCAGCAGCCACAGGGCCCTTAATGAAAAACTGTTTTTT. This encodes CASSHRALNEKLFF.

This clonotype showed up just a few times. The rearrangement uses TRBV12-3 or TRBV12-4 and TRBJ1-2, with D hard to call. Deletions cut 6 bases from V and 3 bases from J, with 11 bases between. CDR3 length: 13 amino acids. CDR3 in amino acids: CASSPRGYYGYTF. The CDR3 bases are TGTGCCAGCAGCCCGAGAGGATACTATGGCTACACCTTC.

The table lists this clonotype with a count of one. CDR3 nucleotides: TGCGCCAGCAGCTTGTCTGGGGATATCTATGGCTACACCTTC. Its translation is CASSLSGDIYGYTF. The chain is built from TRBV5-1 and TRBJ1-2; D not resolved. From germline, CDR1 is SGHRS and CDR2 YFSETQ. CDR3 length equals 14 residues. The V and J ends lost 1 base and 4 bases respectively, with 11 bases between them.

V usage is TRBV6-4 and J usage is TRBJ2-7; D remains unclear. Trimming cost V 3 bases and J 2 bases, with 5 bases left between them. The CDR3 runs to 12 residues. CDR1 and CDR2 (germline): MRHNA, SNTAGT. The CDR3 sequence is CASSEGTYEQYV. The CDR3 DNA is TGTGCCAGCAGTGAGGGCACCTACGAGCAGTACGTC.